A selection of T cell receptor beta chains follows, all from one sample in a study of beta chain features in type 1 diabetes. Libraries were prepared by immunoSEQ multiplex PCR; TCRdb keeps only in-frame clonotypes and omits some of them. The profile covers tens of thousands of clones, with roughly 30% appearing a single time and approximately 0.46% taken by the ten largest. Specimen: stem cell memory CD4+ T cells from blood. The source of these receptors is a woman in her late teens or twenties in good health. Both conserved end residues are part of each CDR3. D genes are given only for firm matches. Expanded clones are given a class, and other clones once, few, many or no size at all.

clone_size	v_call	j_call	d_call	cdr3_aa	cdr3_nt
many	TRBV29-1	TRBJ2-7	NA	CSVDVGGEQYF	TGCAGCGTTGATGTAGGGGGCGAGCAGTACTTC
NA	TRBV2	TRBJ2-5	TRBD1	CASSDQGQFQETQYF	TGTGCCAGCAGCGACCAGGGACAGTTCCAAGAGACCCAGTACTTC
NA	TRBV5-1	TRBJ2-3	TRBD2	CASSLRGTSGDTQYF	TGCGCCAGCAGCTTGAGGGGGACTAGCGGGGATACGCAGTATTTT
NA	TRBV5-1	TRBJ2-3	NA	CASSLALSTDTQYF	TGCGCCAGCAGCTTGGCTCTTAGCACAGATACGCAGTATTTT
NA	TRBV25-1	TRBJ1-2	NA	CASSDSPTGYGYTF	TGTGCCAGCAGTGACTCCCCCACCGGTTATGGCTACACCTTC
NA	TRBV18	TRBJ2-7	NA	CASSPQDSYEQYF	TGTGCCAGCTCACCACAGGACAGCTACGAGCAGTACTTC
NA	TRBV2	TRBJ2-4	TRBD1	CASRDLLGTGTSQYF	TGTGCCAGCAGGGATCTACTGGGGACAGGGACCTCTCAGTACTTC
few	TRBV5-1	TRBJ2-1	TRBD2	CASSLSGTTSYNEQFF	TGCGCCAGCAGCTTATCCGGGACTACTTCCTACAATGAGCAGTTCTTC
NA	TRBV30	TRBJ2-3	NA	CAWSRGTDTQYF	TGTGCCTGGAGTCGAGGCACAGATACGCAGTATTTT
few	TRBV7-9	TRBJ2-5	NA	CASSLDGRGKETQYF	TGTGCCAGCAGCTTAGACGGCCGGGGGAAAGAGACCCAGTACTTC
few	TRBV7-3	TRBJ1-2	TRBD1	CASSRDGTGAGGYTF	TGTGCCAGCAGCCGCGACGGGACAGGGGCTGGTGGCTACACCTTC
NA	TRBV6-1	TRBJ2-1	NA	CASSEVMGQGTIEQFF	TGTGCCAGCAGTGAAGTAATGGGGCAGGGCACGATTGAGCAGTTCTTC
NA	TRBV5-1	TRBJ1-1	TRBD1	CASSKNRGYSTEAFF	TGCGCCAGCAGCAAGAACAGGGGTTATAGCACTGAAGCTTTCTTT
few	TRBV4-1	TRBJ2-1	TRBD2	CASSPPREGRNEQFF	TGCGCCAGCAGCCCGCCCCGGGAGGGCCGTAATGAGCAGTTCTTC
NA	TRBV12-5	TRBJ1-1	NA	CASGLEQGTEAFF	TGTGCTAGTGGTTTGGAACAGGGAACTGAAGCTTTCTTT
NA	TRBV6-5	TRBJ2-1	NA	CASSRDIYNEQFF	TGTGCCAGCAGTCGCGACATCTACAATGAGCAGTTCTTC
NA	TRBV5-1	TRBJ2-5	NA	CASSSLGGQETQYF	TGCGCCAGCAGCTCCCTCGGGGGACAAGAGACCCAGTACTTC
few	TRBV29-1	TRBJ1-2	TRBD1	CSVDGTVQGGYTF	TGCAGCGTTGACGGGACAGTCCAGGGTGGCTACACCTTC
few	TRBV10-3	TRBJ1-2	NA	CAISDDSLYGYTF	TGTGCCATCAGTGATGACAGCTTATATGGCTACACCTTC
NA	TRBV18	TRBJ2-7	NA	CASSPMRDSAYEQYF	TGTGCCAGCTCACCAATGCGGGACAGTGCCTACGAGCAGTACTTC
few	TRBV5-6	TRBJ2-1	NA	CASNSGSSYNEQFF	TGTGCCAGTAATAGCGGAAGCTCCTACAATGAGCAGTTCTTC
NA	TRBV18	TRBJ2-1	TRBD2	CASSPIALAREGEQFF	TGTGCCAGCTCACCTATAGCCCTAGCCCGGGAGGGTGAGCAGTTCTTC
NA	TRBV19	TRBJ2-7	NA	CASSRNRDNEQYF	TGTGCCAGTAGTAGAAACCGGGACAACGAGCAGTACTTC
few	TRBV7-3	TRBJ2-3	NA	CASRDSGTDTQYF	TGTGCCAGCAGGGATAGCGGCACAGATACGCAGTATTTT
NA	TRBV5-6	TRBJ1-2	NA	CASSFRSGGTNYGYTF	TGTGCCAGCAGCTTCCGGTCCGGCGGTACTAACTATGGCTACACCTTC
few	TRBV4-2	TRBJ2-3	TRBD2	CASSQEGIVGGADTQYF	TGTGCCAGCAGCCAAGAGGGGATTGTCGGGGGGGCGGATACGCAGTATTTT
NA	TRBV9	TRBJ2-1	NA	CASSVGNTAGSYNEQFF	TGTGCCAGCAGCGTAGGGAATACGGCGGGCTCCTACAATGAGCAGTTCTTC
NA	TRBV4-1	TRBJ1-2	NA	CASSPSFGGGYTF	TGCGCCAGCAGCCCTTCATTCGGCGGTGGCTACACCTTC
NA	TRBV7-2	TRBJ2-7	NA	CASSPGEGGRKATYEQYF	TGTGCCAGCAGCCCGGGGGAGGGGGGCCGTAAGGCCACCTACGAGCAGTACTTC
few	TRBV30	TRBJ1-3	NA	CAWSRESGNTIYF	TGTGCCTGGAGTAGAGAATCTGGAAACACCATATATTTT
few	TRBV7-3	TRBJ1-1	TRBD1	CASSSGQENTEAFF	TGTGCCAGCAGCTCCGGACAGGAGAACACTGAAGCTTTCTTT
NA	TRBV6-4	TRBJ2-3	TRBD2	CASSAARGRGGLDTQYF	TGTGCCAGCAGTGCCGCTCGGGGGCGGGGGGGCCTTGATACGCAGTATTTT
NA	TRBV11-2	TRBJ1-1	NA	CASSSRYGQNTEAFF	TGTGCCAGCAGCTCCAGGTATGGGCAGAACACTGAAGCTTTCTTT
few	TRBV11-2	TRBJ1-5	NA	CASSLEGGWNQPQHF	TGTGCCAGCAGCTTAGAGGGGGGGTGGAATCAGCCCCAGCATTTT
few	TRBV19	TRBJ1-1	NA	CASSIGPGSEAFF	TGTGCCAGTAGTATAGGCCCGGGGAGTGAAGCTTTCTTT
NA	TRBV5-1	TRBJ2-6	NA	CASSLAGTPGANVLTF	TGCGCCAGCAGCTTGGCGGGTACGCCTGGGGCCAACGTCCTGACTTTC
few	TRBV19	TRBJ2-1	TRBD2	CASSPGLGNEQFF	TGTGCCAGTAGCCCTGGACTAGGAAATGAGCAGTTCTTC
few	TRBV29-1	TRBJ2-2	TRBD1	CSGDRMNTGELFF	TGCAGCGGGGACAGGATGAACACCGGGGAGCTGTTTTTT
few	TRBV4-3	TRBJ1-6	NA	CASSQGFESPLHF	TGCGCCAGCAGCCAAGGATTTGAGTCACCCCTCCACTTT
few	TRBV29-1	TRBJ1-1	NA	CSASMGGTENTEAFF	TGCAGCGCATCGATGGGAGGAACAGAAAACACTGAAGCTTTCTTT
few	TRBV9	TRBJ1-1	TRBD1	CASSRQGNEAFF	TGTGCCAGCAGCCGACAGGGAAATGAAGCTTTCTTT